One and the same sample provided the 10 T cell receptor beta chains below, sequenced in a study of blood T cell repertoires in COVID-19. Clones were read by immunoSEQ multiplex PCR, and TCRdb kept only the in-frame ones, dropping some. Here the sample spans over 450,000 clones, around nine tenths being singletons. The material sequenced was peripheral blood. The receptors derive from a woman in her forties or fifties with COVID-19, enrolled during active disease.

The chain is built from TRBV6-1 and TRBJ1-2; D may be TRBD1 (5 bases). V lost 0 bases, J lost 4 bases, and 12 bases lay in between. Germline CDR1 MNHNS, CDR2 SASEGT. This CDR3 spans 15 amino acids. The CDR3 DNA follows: TGTGCCAGCAGTGAAGCACACAGGCACCTCTATGGCTACACCTTC. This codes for CASSEAHRHLYGYTF.

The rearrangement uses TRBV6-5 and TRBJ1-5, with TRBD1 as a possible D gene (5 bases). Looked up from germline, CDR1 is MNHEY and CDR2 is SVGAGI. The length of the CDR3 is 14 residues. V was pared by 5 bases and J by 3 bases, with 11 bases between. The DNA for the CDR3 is TGTGCCAGCAGTCGCAGACAGACCAATCAGCCCCAGCATTTT. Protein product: CASSRRQTNQPQHF.

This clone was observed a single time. The DNA of the CDR3 is TGTGCCATCAGTGAGCTGACAGGGTTGAATGAGCAGTTCTTC. It specifies CAISELTGLNEQFF. This chain connects TRBV10-3 to TRBJ2-1, with 7 bases lining up with TRBD1. CDR1 ENHRY and CDR2 SYGVKD come from the germline V gene. The CDR3 has 14 residues. V dropped 2 bases and J dropped 7; count of bases not matched to a gene: 5.

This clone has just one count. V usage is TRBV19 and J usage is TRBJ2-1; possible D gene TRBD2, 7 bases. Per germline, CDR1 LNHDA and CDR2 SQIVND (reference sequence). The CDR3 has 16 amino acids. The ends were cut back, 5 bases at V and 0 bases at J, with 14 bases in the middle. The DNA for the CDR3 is TGTGCCAGTAGTTCTTGGGGGGGCAGCTCCTACAATGAGCAGTTCTTC. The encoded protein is CASSSWGGSSYNEQFF.

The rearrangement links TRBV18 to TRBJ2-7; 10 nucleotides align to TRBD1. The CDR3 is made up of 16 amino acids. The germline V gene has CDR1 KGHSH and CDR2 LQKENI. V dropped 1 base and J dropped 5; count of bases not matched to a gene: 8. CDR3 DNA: TGTGCCAGCTCACCACTAAAGACAGGGGGCTTCAACGAGCAGTACTTC. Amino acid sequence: CASSPLKTGGFNEQYF.

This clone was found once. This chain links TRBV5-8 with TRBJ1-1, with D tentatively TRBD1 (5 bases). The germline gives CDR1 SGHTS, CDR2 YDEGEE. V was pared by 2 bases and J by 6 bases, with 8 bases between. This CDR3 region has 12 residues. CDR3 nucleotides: TGTGCCAGCAGCTTCGGGGGATCTGAAGCTTTCTTT. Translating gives CASSFGGSEAFF.

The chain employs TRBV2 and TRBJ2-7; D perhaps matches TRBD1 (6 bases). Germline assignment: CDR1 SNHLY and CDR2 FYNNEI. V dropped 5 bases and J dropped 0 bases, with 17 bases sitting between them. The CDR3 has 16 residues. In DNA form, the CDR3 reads TGTGCCAGCAGTCCCGCCGACAGGACAGCCTCCTACGAGCAGTACTTC. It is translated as CASSPADRTASYEQYF.

The CDR3 coding sequence is TGTGCCAGCAGCTTTCCACCCCGGGACAGGGGTAGGACTGAAGCTTTCTTT. Its protein product is CASSFPPRDRGRTEAFF. V usage is TRBV5-6 and J usage is TRBJ1-1, with 10 bases identical to TRBD1. Germline V gene sequence: CDR1 SGHDT, CDR2 YYEEEE. There are 17 residues in the CDR3. The V gene end was trimmed by 2 bases and the J gene end by 5 bases; junction bases not matched to a gene: 12.

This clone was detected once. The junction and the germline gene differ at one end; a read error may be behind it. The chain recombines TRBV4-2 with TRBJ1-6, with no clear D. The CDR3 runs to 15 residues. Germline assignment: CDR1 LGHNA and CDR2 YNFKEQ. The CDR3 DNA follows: TGTGTCAGCAGCCGCGAGAGCTCCTATAATTCACCCCTCCACTTT. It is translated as CVSSRESSYNSPLHF.

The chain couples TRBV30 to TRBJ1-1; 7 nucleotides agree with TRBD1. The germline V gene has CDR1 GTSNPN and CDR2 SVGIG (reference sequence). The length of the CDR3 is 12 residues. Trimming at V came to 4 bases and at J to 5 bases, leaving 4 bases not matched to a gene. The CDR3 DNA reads TGTGCCTGGACAACAGGGGAAACTGAAGCTTTCTTT. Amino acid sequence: CAWTTGETEAFF.